Shown below are 21 T cell receptor beta chains from a single sample sequenced in a study of CD8+ T cells in alopecia areata. Extracted from the samples, RNA was reverse transcribed into cDNA to serve as the sequencing template. TCRdb's copy holds only in-frame clones and misses some; the assay was immunoSEQ multiplex PCR. The sample lists tens of thousands of clones, 29% occurring once. Stated treatment: oral pan-JAK inhibitor, 5-10 mg twice daily. Sequencing was performed on CD8+ T cells sorted from blood, taken at week 4, from a patient treated with tofacitinib. The origin of the receptors is a human donor with alopecia areata.

This clone has just a few counts. CDR3 amino acids: CASSLAVRVTGEQYF. DNA for the CDR3: TGTGCCAGCAGCTTAGCGGTTCGGGTTACGGGCGAGCAGTACTTC. The V call is TRBV7-2, the J call TRBJ2-7; D is ambiguous. The CDR3 contains 15 residues. The germline gives CDR1 SGHTA, CDR2 FQGNSA. V lost 0 bases, J lost 6 bases, and 15 bases lay in between.

This clone showed up just a few times. V is TRBV28 and J is TRBJ2-1, with 7 bases matching TRBD2. The trim removed 6 bases at V and 7 bases at J, leaving 9 bases unmatched. CDR1 is MDHEN and CDR2 is SYDVKM in the germline V gene. The CDR3 contains 14 residues. This CDR3 reads CASRIGGRGNEQFF. CDR3 in DNA: TGTGCCAGCAGGATAGGTGGGAGGGGAAATGAGCAGTTCTTC.

This clone occurred a few times. The junction departs from germline at one end; a sequencing error may be responsible. The chain is built from TRBV29-1 and TRBJ2-1; 15 nucleotides line up with TRBD2. The germline V gene encodes CDR1 SQVTM and CDR2 ANQGSEA. CDR3 length: 22 residues. The DNA of the CDR3 is TGCAGCGTCGAAGACGTTTTGAATGCGGGACTAGCGGGAGGCAACCCATTAAATGAGCAGTTCTTC. Translating gives CSVEDVLNAGLAGGNPLNEQFF.

The chain recombines TRBV2 with TRBJ2-1, with 8 bases identical to TRBD1. The CDR3 has 15 amino acids. Germline lookup yields CDR1 SNHLY and CDR2 FYNNEI. V dropped 3 bases and J dropped 8; count of bases not matched to a gene: 9. The DNA of the CDR3 is TGTGCCAGCAGTGATGAGGGCCAGGGGGCATATGAGCAGTTCTTC. Encoded protein: CASSDEGQGAYEQFF.

This clone was picked up a small number of times. V is TRBV4-1 and J is TRBJ1-5; tentative D call: TRBD1 (5 bases). The CDR3 is 14 amino acids. V was shortened by 0 bases and J by 6 bases, with 9 bases between the two germline ends. Germline CDR1 and CDR2: MGHRA and YSYEKL. The CDR3 DNA sequence: TGCGCCAGCAGCCAAGAGTCAGGGACTCAGCCCCAGCATTTT. As protein: CASSQESGTQPQHF.

This sequence joins TRBV30 and TRBJ1-1; D remains ambiguous. CDR3 size: 14 residues. Trimming removed 4 bases from V and 1 base from J, with 13 bases in between. Germline V gene data show CDR1 as GTSNPN and CDR2 as SVGIG (reference sequence). The CDR3 sequence: CAWNVAAANTEAFF. The CDR3 DNA reads TGTGCCTGGAACGTGGCAGCTGCGAACACTGAAGCTTTCTTT.

This clone rates as medium-sized. The chain couples TRBV7-2 to TRBJ2-7; TRBD2 aligns across 8 bases. The CDR3 is 14 residues long. Germline values: CDR1 SGHTA, CDR2 FQGNSA. V trimming: 2 bases; J trimming: 2 bases; junction bases outside the gene matches: 2. This CDR3 is CASSLTSGTYEQYF. In nucleotides, the CDR3 is TGTGCCAGCAGCTTAACTAGCGGAACCTACGAGCAGTACTTC.

This clone was observed a few times. J is TRBJ2-7 and V is TRBV6-1; D is perhaps TRBD1 or TRBD2 (5 bases each). CDR3 length: 14 amino acids. V was cut by 6 bases and J by 4 bases, with 16 bases left in between. Germline lookup yields CDR1 MNHNS and CDR2 SASEGT. In DNA form, the CDR3 reads TGTGCCAGCAGGAGGGGAGAAATGAGGTACGAGCAGTACTTC. Translation: CASRRGEMRYEQYF.

The chain joins TRBV6-5 to TRBJ2-7; 10 bases line up with TRBD2. Looked up from germline, CDR1 is MNHEY and CDR2 is SVGAGI. Unmatched junction bases numbered 9, after V lost 7 bases and J lost 3 bases. The CDR3 totals 15 residues. The CDR3 reads CASIKAGGLFYEQYF. The CDR3 region has the DNA TGTGCCAGCATCAAAGCGGGAGGGCTCTTCTACGAGCAGTACTTC.

There are a few counts of this clone. The V and J genes are TRBV29-1 and TRBJ2-7; D possibly corresponds to TRBD2 (6 bases). Trimming cost V 5 bases and J 0 bases, with 20 bases left between them. CDR3 length: 16 residues. The germline V gene encodes CDR1 SQVTM and CDR2 ANQGSEA. CDR3 nucleotides: TGCAGCGTTCCCCCCGGCGGGATAACATACTCCTACGAGCAGTACTTC. Translation: CSVPPGGITYSYEQYF.

This clone was detected a few times. V and J are TRBV27 and TRBJ2-3, with D uncertain. The CDR3 is made up of 13 amino acids. Trimming took 3 bases from V and 6 from J, leaving 10 bases between them. Looked up from germline, CDR1 is MNHEY and CDR2 is SMNVEV (reference sequence). The DNA for the CDR3 is TGTGCCAGCAGTTTCGCTACTCGGGATACGCAGTATTTT. This gives the protein CASSFATRDTQYF.

This sequence joins TRBV18 and TRBJ2-7, with D maybe TRBD2 (5 bases). The ends were cut back, 3 bases at V and 3 bases at J, with 15 bases in the middle. The length of the CDR3 is 15 residues. In germline, CDR1 is KGHSH, CDR2 LQKENI. DNA for the CDR3: TGTGCCAGCTCACCGGGCGACGGGAATGTCTACGAGCAGTACTTC. The encoded protein is CASSPGDGNVYEQYF.

The V gene is TRBV5-6, the J gene TRBJ1-1; possible D gene TRBD1, 5 bases. Per germline, CDR1 SGHDT and CDR2 YYEEEE. This CDR3 has 16 residues. Trimming stripped 0 bases from V and 5 bases from J, with 17 bases between. The CDR3 DNA follows: TGTGCCAGCAGCTTGGGGACGGGGGTTGTAAGTACTGAAGCTTTCTTT. Protein: CASSLGTGVVSTEAFF.

The gene calls are TRBV27 and TRBJ2-3; possible D gene TRBD1, 5 bases. Trimming left V 0 bases short and J 4 bases short, with 14 bases between. Germline CDR1 is MNHEY and CDR2 is SMNVEV (reference sequence). This CDR3 contains 16 residues. CDR3 amino acids: CASSLSPRAPPDTQYF. CDR3 in DNA: TGTGCCAGCAGTTTATCGCCCAGGGCTCCCCCAGATACGCAGTATTTT.

This clone was seen a handful of times. CDR3 bases: TGCAGCGTTGAAGGTATTATCGCTGCCTACAATGAGCAGTTCTTC. Amino acid sequence: CSVEGIIAAYNEQFF. The chain employs TRBV29-1 and TRBJ2-1; D is undetermined. From germline, CDR1 is SQVTM and CDR2 ANQGSEA. This CDR3 contains 15 residues. V lost 1 base and J lost 2, with 12 bases in between.

This rearrangement joins TRBV7-9 to TRBJ2-5, with D perhaps TRBD1 (5 bases). Between the trimmed V and J ends, which lost 5 bases and 0 bases, there was a span of 10 bases. Germline V gives CDR1 SEHNR, CDR2 FQNEAQ (reference sequence). The CDR3 contains 14 residues. DNA for the CDR3: TGTGCCAGCAGCCCGACAGAGAACCAAGAGACCCAGTACTTC. Its protein is CASSPTENQETQYF.

This clone was found a few times. This chain uses TRBV29-1 with TRBJ2-7, with 7 bases matching TRBD1. This CDR3 is 12 amino acids long. The germline V gene encodes CDR1 SQVTM and CDR2 ANQGSEA. The CDR3 DNA reads TGCAGTGTCTGGACAGGAGCCTACGAGCAGTACTTC. Amino acid sequence: CSVWTGAYEQYF.

This chain joins TRBV5-1 and TRBJ1-1; D unresolved. V lost 1 base to trimming and J lost 5 bases, with 9 bases between them. The germline V gene encodes CDR1 SGHRS and CDR2 YFSETQ. The CDR3 consists of 13 residues. CDR3 nucleotide sequence: TGCGCCAGCAGCTTGCGGGTGGATACTGAAGCTTTCTTT. Residues: CASSLRVDTEAFF.

This clone was found a few times. The V gene is TRBV29-1, the J gene TRBJ2-7, with 10 bases that match TRBD1. V was pared by 5 bases and J by 2 bases, with 6 bases of the junction left unmatched. Germline-derived CDR1 and CDR2 are SQVTM and ANQGSEA. The CDR3 totals 14 residues. CDR3 amino acids: CSVPGQGGPYEQYF. The CDR3 region has the DNA TGCAGCGTTCCTGGACAGGGGGGACCCTACGAGCAGTACTTC.

The chain links TRBV4-1 to TRBJ2-3, with D tentatively TRBD2 (5 bases). The CDR3 is 15 residues long. Trimming took off 1 base at V and 6 bases at J, with 14 bases between the two ends. Germline V lookup: CDR1 MGHRA, CDR2 YSYEKL. The CDR3 coding sequence is TGCGCCAGCAGCCAAGTCCTAGCCATGCTCGATACGCAGTATTTT. Translating gives CASSQVLAMLDTQYF.

This clone was seen a handful of times. This chain joins TRBV5-1 and TRBJ2-5; D might be TRBD2 (6 bases). The V end lost 5 bases, the J end lost 5 bases, and 13 bases lay between the germline ends. CDR1 SGHRS and CDR2 YFSETQ come from the germline V gene. This CDR3 region has 13 residues. The CDR3 coding sequence is TGCGCCAGCAGGGCGACTAGGGAGGAGACCCAGTACTTC. It translates to CASRATREETQYF. The full variable domain, its missing parts supplied by reference TRBV5-1 and TRBJ2-5, is KAGVTQTPRYLIKTRGQQVTLSCSPISGHRSVSWYQQTPGQGLQFLFEYFSETQRNKGNFPGRFSGRQFSNSRSEMNVSTLELGDSALYLCASRATREETQYFGPGTRLLVL.